The 17 T cell receptor beta chains given below trace back to one sample, sequenced in a study of T cells expressing NK-cell markers. With the 5' RACE reads reprocessed, TCRdb shows one record per CDR3 protein and no DNA. The listing contains around 100,000 distinct CDR3 sequences. Sequencing was carried out using blood T cells: a sorted CD56 or NKG2C T cell subset, CD4+ or CD8+ T cells, or bulk PBMC T cells (not recorded which). These receptors originate from a woman aged 18 to 75 in good health.

The chain uses TRBV7-2 and TRBJ2-7; TCRdb picks TRBD2, but there is no DNA to check that call. The CDR3 has 14 residues. Germline lookup yields CDR1 SGHTA and CDR2 FQGNSA. The CDR3 loop reads CASSYGTRGAEQYF. Full variable domain (missing parts from reference TRBV7-2 and TRBJ2-7): GAGVSQSPSNKVTEKGKDVELRCDPISGHTALYWYRQSLGQGLEFLIYFQGNSAPDKSGLPSDRFSAERTGGSVSTLTIQRTQQEDSAVYLCASSYGTRGAEQYFGPGTRLTVT.

CDR3 amino acids: CSARDLGTGGVTQHF. The chain employs TRBV20-1 and TRBJ1-5; TCRdb names TRBD1, which stays unverified in the absence of DNA. Germline assignment: CDR1 DFQATT and CDR2 SNEGSKA (reference sequence). The CDR3 length is 15 residues.

V usage is TRBV28 and J usage is TRBJ2-3; the D gene TCRdb calls, TRBD2, cannot be checked with no DNA. The CDR3 sequence is 16 residues long. CDR1 MDHEN and CDR2 SYDVKM come from the germline V gene. The CDR3 loop reads CASSPSGREMTDTQYF.

This chain connects TRBV20-1 to TRBJ2-5; with no DNA, the TCRdb D assignment of TRBD1 cannot be verified. The CDR3 spans 14 residues. Germline CDR1 is DFQATT and CDR2 is SNEGSKA (reference sequence). The CDR3 sequence: CSAPVETGGETQYF.

The chain is built from TRBV15 and TRBJ2-1; TCRdb's D call of TRBD2 is untestable without DNA. This CDR3 is 15 amino acids long. Germline-derived CDR1 and CDR2 are LNHNV and YYDKDF (reference sequence). The CDR3 sequence is CATSATSGGYNEQFF. Full variable domain (remainder filled in from reference TRBV15 and TRBJ2-1): DAMVIQNPRYQVTQFGKPVTLSCSQTLNHNVMYWYQQKSSQAPKLLFHYYDKDFNNEADTPDNFQSRRPNTSFCFLDIRSPGLGDTAMYLCATSATSGGYNEQFFGPGTRLTVL.

This rearrangement joins TRBV7-8 to TRBJ2-7; TCRdb gives TRBD1 as the D gene, but with no DNA this cannot be confirmed. The germline V gene has CDR1 SGHVS and CDR2 FQNEAQ. The CDR3 loop spans 14 amino acids. The CDR3 protein is CASSLPRGAWEQYF.

The genes are TRBV19 and TRBJ2-1; checking the TCRdb D call of TRBD2 is not possible without DNA. CDR1 and CDR2 (germline): LNHDA, SQIVND (reference sequence). The CDR3 totals 16 residues. The CDR3 spells CASSTFLAGPYNEQFF.

The chain has TRBV4-1 and TRBJ2-5; there is no DNA to check the TCRdb D call of TRBD1. This CDR3 has 17 amino acids. CDR1 is MGHRA and CDR2 is YSYEKL in the germline V gene. This CDR3 reads CASSQDRGTGGQETQYF.

This chain uses TRBV10-2 with TRBJ1-6. The CDR3 runs to 14 residues. The germline V gene encodes CDR1 WSHSY and CDR2 SAAADI. The CDR3 spells CASSLAQDNSPLHF.

The chain recombines TRBV11-2 with TRBJ2-2; TCRdb lists TRBD1, though no DNA is available to test this call. CDR1 is SGHAT and CDR2 is FQNNGV in the germline V gene. This CDR3 region has 15 residues. The CDR3 sequence is CASGGGTANTGELFF.

This chain uses TRBV12-3 or TRBV12-4 with TRBJ1-2; TCRdb picks TRBD1, but there is no DNA to check that call. The CDR3 spans 14 residues. The CDR3 sequence is CASSQQGLIFGYTF.

The chain employs TRBV10-3 and TRBJ2-7; the D call from TCRdb, TRBD1, cannot be confirmed without DNA. CDR3 size: 13 residues. Germline values: CDR1 ENHRY, CDR2 SYGVKD. This chain's CDR3 is CAIRPGQAYEQYF.

This chain links TRBV7-7 with TRBJ2-2; TCRdb selects TRBD2, and the lack of DNA leaves this call unchecked. Germline V CDR1 and CDR2: SSHAT, FNYEAQ (reference sequence). This CDR3 is 20 amino acids long. CDR3 residues: CASSPPLLASGGSNTGELFF.

CDR3 protein: CASSRTGGNSYEQYF. The chain recombines TRBV7-9 with TRBJ2-7; with no DNA, the TCRdb D assignment of TRBD1 cannot be verified. The CDR3 contains 15 residues. Germline CDR1 SEHNR, CDR2 FQNEAQ (reference sequence).

The rearrangement uses TRBV4-3 and TRBJ2-3; the D call from TCRdb, TRBD1, cannot be confirmed without DNA. Germline CDR1 reads LGHNA; CDR2 reads YSLEER. CDR3 length: 16 residues. The CDR3 is CASSQEQDRVADTQYF.

This chain's CDR3 is CASSPMGLAGGGEQYF. V is TRBV4-1 and J is TRBJ2-7; absent DNA, TCRdb's TRBD2 call cannot be checked. This CDR3 contains 16 residues. Germline V CDR1 and CDR2: MGHRA, YSYEKL.

This chain connects TRBV7-9 to TRBJ1-3; without DNA, the TCRdb call of TRBD1 cannot be checked. CDR1 is SEHNR, CDR2 FQNEAQ, per germline (reference sequence). The CDR3 covers 15 residues. This chain's CDR3 is CASSSQDSSGNTIYF. Filled out from reference TRBV7-9 and TRBJ1-3, the complete variable domain reads DTGVSQNPRHKITKRGQNVTFRCDPISEHNRLYWYRQTLGQGPEFLTYFQNEAQLEKSRLLSDRFSAERPKGSFSTLEIQRTEQGDSAMYLCASSSQDSSGNTIYFGEGSWLTVV.